The 20 T cell receptor beta chains presented below share a single source sample, sequenced in a study of blood T cell repertoires in COVID-19. Some clones are missing from TCRdb's copy, which holds only in-frame ones; the method was immunoSEQ multiplex PCR. The sample lists around 190,000 clones, approximately 90% occurring once. Source material: peripheral blood. These receptors were collected from a human donor in a cohort sampled during active COVID-19.

The chain carries TRBV2 and TRBJ1-1; tentatively, D is TRBD1 (5 bases). Looked up from germline, CDR1 is SNHLY and CDR2 is FYNNEI. This CDR3 comprises 13 residues. Trimming shortened V by 4 bases and J by 1 base, and 7 bases separated the two germline ends. The CDR3 region is CASSGQPNTEAFF. The CDR3 DNA is TGTGCCAGCAGTGGACAGCCGAACACTGAAGCTTTCTTT. Full variable domain (missing parts from reference TRBV2 and TRBJ1-1): EPEVTQTPSHQVTQMGQEVILRCVPISNHLYFYWYRQILGQKVEFLVSFYNNEISEKSEIFDDQFSVERPDGSNFTLKIRSTKLEDSAMYFCASSGQPNTEAFFGQGTRLTVV.

The chain links TRBV7-9 to TRBJ2-2; D is undetermined. V lost 5 bases, J lost 4 bases, and 5 bases lay in between. The germline V gene has CDR1 SEHNR and CDR2 FQNEAQ (reference sequence). The CDR3 loop spans 12 amino acids. The CDR3, as DNA: TGTGCCAGCAGCCCTGTCACCGGGGAGCTGTTTTTT. It translates to CASSPVTGELFF.

The chain links TRBV6-2 or TRBV6-3 to TRBJ1-3; D not resolved. The CDR3 extends over 14 amino acids. The V end was cut by 5 bases, the J end by 0 bases, with 8 bases between. CDR1 and CDR2 (germline): MNHEY, SVGEGT. The CDR3 reads CASSVGFSGNTIYF. In DNA, the CDR3 is TGTGCCAGCAGTGTCGGGTTCTCTGGAAACACCATATATTTT.

CDR3 in amino acids: CASSQVRTGVYGYTF. In DNA form, the CDR3 reads TGTGCCAGCAGCCAAGTACGGACAGGTGTATATGGCTACACCTTC. The genes are TRBV3-1 (or the pseudogene TRBV3-2) and TRBJ1-2; 7 bases fit TRBD1. CDR1 and CDR2 from the germline V gene are LGHDT and YNNKEL (reference sequence). This CDR3 has 15 amino acids. Losses at the gene ends were 1 base for V and 5 bases for J; bases not matched to a gene: 7.

The chain joins TRBV4-2 to TRBJ1-1; D possibly corresponds to TRBD1 (6 bases). The CDR3 has 15 amino acids. Germline CDR1 reads LGHNA; CDR2 reads YNFKEQ. Deletions cut 4 bases from V and 1 base from J, with 13 bases between. The CDR3 here is CASSRSAGENTEAFF. DNA for the CDR3: TGTGCCAGCAGCCGTAGTGCAGGGGAGAACACTGAAGCTTTCTTT.

This clone was detected only a few times. V gene TRBV11-2 combines with J gene TRBJ2-1; D is unresolved. The germline V and J ends were trimmed by 1 base and 8 bases, with 6 bases remaining between them. Germline assignment: CDR1 SGHAT and CDR2 FQNNGV. The CDR3 runs to 12 residues. This CDR3 reads CASSLVSYEQFF. The CDR3 DNA is TGTGCCAGCAGCTTAGTTTCGTATGAGCAGTTCTTC. Full variable domain (outside the CDR3, taken from reference TRBV11-2 and TRBJ2-1): EAGVAQSPRYKIIEKRQSVAFWCNPISGHATLYWYQQILGQGPKLLIQFQNNGVVDDSQLPKDRFSAERLKGVDSTLKIQPAKLEDSAVYLCASSLVSYEQFFGPGTRLTVL.

The gene calls are TRBV7-2 and TRBJ2-7; 7 positions agree with TRBD1. The germline gives CDR1 SGHTA, CDR2 FQGNSA. The J segment lost 6 bases and the V segment lost 4 bases, leaving 6 bases of the junction unmatched. The CDR3 sequence is 13 residues long. The CDR3 is CASSSTGVGEQYF. CDR3 DNA: TGTGCCAGCAGCTCCACAGGGGTTGGCGAGCAGTACTTC.

V and J are TRBV27 and TRBJ2-7; a weak D match, TRBD2 (7 bases). Trimming removed 7 bases at V and 3 bases at J, with 19 bases between. Germline assignment: CDR1 MNHEY and CDR2 SMNVEV (reference sequence). CDR3 length equals 15 residues. Written as DNA, the CDR3 is TGTGCCAGCACTTCGGGGGGCAGGGGACACTACGAGCAGTACTTC. Protein product: CASTSGGRGHYEQYF.

This clone was detected only once. V and J are TRBV5-1 and TRBJ1-1; TRBD1 aligns across 9 bases. Germline V gives CDR1 SGHRS, CDR2 YFSETQ. V dropped 2 bases and J dropped 5; count of bases not matched to a gene: 10. The CDR3 runs 16 residues. The CDR3 region is CASSFEGTGFGTEAFF. The CDR3 coding sequence is TGCGCCAGCAGCTTTGAGGGGACAGGGTTTGGGACTGAAGCTTTCTTT.

This chain links TRBV27 with TRBJ2-3; the match to TRBD2 covers 14 bases. This CDR3 spans 16 amino acids. With 5 bases clipped from V and 4 bases from J, the junction kept 5 bases outside the gene matches. CDR1 is MNHEY, CDR2 SMNVEV, per germline (reference sequence). The CDR3 DNA reads TGTGCCAGCAGTATGGGACTAGCGGGAGTTGCAGATACGCAGTATTTT. Residues: CASSMGLAGVADTQYF.

The chain has TRBV18 and TRBJ2-2; 9 nucleotides agree with TRBD2. The V gene end was trimmed by 6 bases and the J gene end by 1 base; junction bases not matched to a gene: 3. Germline loops: CDR1 KGHSH, CDR2 LQKENI. The CDR3 has 15 residues. The CDR3: CASSGLAQNTGELFF. The CDR3 coding sequence is TGTGCCAGCTCCGGACTAGCGCAGAACACCGGGGAGCTGTTTTTT. Full variable domain (missing parts from reference TRBV18 and TRBJ2-2): NAGVMQNPRHLVRRRGQEARLRCSPMKGHSHVYWYRQLPEEGLKFMVYLQKENIIDESGMPKERFSAEFPKEGPSILRIQQVVRGDSAAYFCASSGLAQNTGELFFGEGSRLTVL.

V is TRBV6-5 and J is TRBJ1-2, with D tentatively TRBD1 (6 bases). Looked up from germline, CDR1 is MNHEY and CDR2 is SVGAGI. Trimming shortened V by 5 bases and J by 4 bases, and 14 bases separated the two germline ends. The CDR3 spans 14 residues. CDR3 bases: TGTGCCAGCAGTAGACTGGACAGCTCCTATGGCTACACCTTC. Translating gives CASSRLDSSYGYTF.

V is TRBV4-3 and J is TRBJ1-1; D is unresolved. This CDR3 is 13 amino acids long. V lost 4 bases and J lost 1, with 7 bases in between. Germline-derived CDR1 and CDR2 are LGHNA and YSLEER. CDR3 DNA sequence: TGCGCCAGCAGCCCCACACCGAACACTGAAGCTTTCTTT. It translates to CASSPTPNTEAFF.

The chain links TRBV9 to TRBJ2-5, with 9 positions matching TRBD2. Germline values: CDR1 SGDLS, CDR2 YYNGEE. The CDR3 runs to 17 residues. Trimming at V came to 0 bases and at J to 4 bases, leaving 10 bases not matched to a gene. The CDR3 region is CASSVGVGGGAGETQYF. The DNA for the CDR3 is TGTGCCAGCAGCGTAGGGGTCGGCGGGGGGGCCGGAGAGACCCAGTACTTC.

This chain connects TRBV4-3 to TRBJ2-7; tentative D call: TRBD2 (6 bases). Germline lookup yields CDR1 LGHNA and CDR2 YSLEER. This CDR3 has 14 amino acids. V shed 0 bases and J shed 7 bases, with 13 bases lying between them. The chain's CDR3 is CASSQESGVGEQYF. The CDR3 DNA follows: TGCGCCAGCAGCCAAGAGTCGGGGGTGGGGGAGCAGTACTTC.

The V gene is TRBV4-3, the J gene TRBJ1-6; D gene ambiguous. Germline-derived CDR1 and CDR2 are LGHNA and YSLEER. The CDR3 runs to 15 residues. Trimming took off 1 base at V and 7 bases at J, with 11 bases between the two ends. For the CDR3, the DNA is TGCGCCAGCAGCCAAGGCGGGCTGGGAAATTCACCCCTCCACTTT. Protein product: CASSQGGLGNSPLHF.

The rearrangement links TRBV5-1 to TRBJ2-5, with D possibly being TRBD1 (6 bases). Germline V gene sequence: CDR1 SGHRS, CDR2 YFSETQ. CDR3 length equals 15 residues. With 3 bases removed from V and 5 bases from J, the gap between germline ends came to 17 bases. CDR3 bases: TGCGCCAGCAGCTCTTCGACAGGAACCGGGGAGACCCAGTACTTC. This translates into CASSSSTGTGETQYF.

The chain's CDR3 is CASSSEAEAFF. CDR3 DNA sequence: TGTGCCAGTAGCAGCGAAGCTGAAGCTTTCTTT. The J gene is TRBJ1-1, the V gene TRBV6-5; D is undetermined. This CDR3 has 11 amino acids. Germline lookup yields CDR1 MNHEY and CDR2 SVGAGI. V was shortened by 9 bases and J by 6 bases, with 11 bases between the two germline ends.

This clone was seen only once. This chain connects TRBV11-3 to TRBJ2-1; 10 positions match TRBD2. Germline V gene sequence: CDR1 SGHNT, CDR2 YENEEA. V was clipped by 1 base and J by 8 bases; unmatched bases: 2. CDR3 length equals 14 residues. The CDR3 protein is CASSLVGTSDEQFF. In DNA form, the CDR3 reads TGTGCCAGCAGCTTAGTCGGGACTAGCGATGAGCAGTTCTTC.

This clone came up once. Other DNA sequences in the sample encode the same CDR3. The CDR3 loop is CASSQGQGAYEQYF. The CDR3 DNA sequence: TGCGCCAGCAGCCAAGGACAGGGGGCGTACGAGCAGTACTTC. V usage is TRBV4-3 and J usage is TRBJ2-7; the match to TRBD1 covers 10 bases. The CDR3 runs to 14 residues. Losses at the gene ends were 1 base for V and 4 bases for J; bases not matched to a gene: 1. Germline assignment: CDR1 LGHNA and CDR2 YSLEER.